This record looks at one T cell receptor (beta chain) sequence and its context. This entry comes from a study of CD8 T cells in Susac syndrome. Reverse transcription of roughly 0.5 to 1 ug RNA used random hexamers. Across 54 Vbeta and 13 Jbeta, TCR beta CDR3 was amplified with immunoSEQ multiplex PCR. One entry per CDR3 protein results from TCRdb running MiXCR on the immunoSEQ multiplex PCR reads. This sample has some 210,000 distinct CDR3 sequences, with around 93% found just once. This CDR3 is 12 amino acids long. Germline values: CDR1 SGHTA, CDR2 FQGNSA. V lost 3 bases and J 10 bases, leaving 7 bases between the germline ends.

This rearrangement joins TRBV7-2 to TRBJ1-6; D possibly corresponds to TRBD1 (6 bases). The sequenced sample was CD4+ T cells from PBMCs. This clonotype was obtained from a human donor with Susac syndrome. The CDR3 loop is CASSFQGSPLHF. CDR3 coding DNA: TGTGCCAGCAGCTTCCAGGGGTCACCCCTCCACTTT. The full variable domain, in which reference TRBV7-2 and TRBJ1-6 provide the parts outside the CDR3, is GAGVSQSPSNKVTEKGKDVELRCDPISGHTALYWYRQSLGQGLEFLIYFQGNSAPDKSGLPSDRFSAERTGGSVSTLTIQRTQQEDSAVYLCASSFQGSPLHFGNGTRLTVT.